Below, 24 T cell receptor beta chains from the same sample are listed, as sequenced in a study of T-cell reconstitution after alpha-beta-depleted transplantation in children (dated by TCRdb to about 2016). The sample's treatment or condition label, in plain terms: allogeneic hematopoietic cell transplantation with graft depleted of TCRalphabeta T cells and CD19 B cells. The library was prepared using PCR. Instrument used: Illumina HiSeq 2500. To normalize quantification of the TCRbeta repertoire, the TCR libraries were built with molecular barcoding that relied on unique molecular identifiers. Through fastp at Q25 and MiXCR, TCRdb rebuilt clones from the public reads, retaining in-frame beta chains. For every CDR3 protein sequence, its rows merge into one entry that carries the most common genes and DNA. The table for this sample lists about 600,000 distinct CDR3 sequences; under 15% of them were counted only once. Together, the top ten hold 2% to 2.5% of the sample.

This specimen consisted of PBMCs, mostly from graft donor cells, obtained 360 days after TCRalphabeta/CD19-depleted stem cell transplant. The receptors originated from a male patient between 10 and 17 years old who had a stem cell transplant for acute myeloid leukemia, so the T cells may come from the graft donor.

A few counts support this clonotype. The chain joins TRBV10-3 to TRBJ2-6; D is possibly TRBD1 (6 bases). CDR1 ENHRY and CDR2 SYGVKD come from the germline V gene. The CDR3 runs to 20 residues. V was trimmed by 0 bases and J by 6 bases, leaving 24 bases between them. The DNA of the CDR3 is TGTGCCATCAGTGAGTCGAGGACAGAGTCTCTGGGGCCAATGGCCAACGTCCTGACTTTC. It is translated as CAISESRTESLGPMANVLTF.

This rearrangement joins TRBV12-3 or TRBV12-4 to TRBJ1-1, with a possible D match to TRBD1 (6 bases). The CDR3 is 13 residues long. V lost 1 base and J lost 8, with 11 bases in between. This CDR3 is CASSLGDTMEAFF. The CDR3 DNA follows: TGTGCCAGCAGTTTAGGGGACACCATGGAAGCTTTCTTT.

This chain joins TRBV4-2 and TRBJ2-1, with 12 bases that match TRBD2. CDR1 and CDR2 (germline): LGHNA, YNFKEQ. The CDR3 runs to 18 residues. J was trimmed by 5 bases and V by 0 bases; bases with no gene match: 8. The DNA for the CDR3 is TGTGCCAGCAGCCAAGATCCTAGCGGGAGGGCCCTTGACAATGAGCAGTTCTTC. This gives the protein CASSQDPSGRALDNEQFF.

Details on this clonotype: The germline gene is not matched at one end of the junction; a read error may be the cause. This sequence joins TRBV7-2 and TRBJ2-7, with 10 bases aligning to TRBD1. This CDR3 region has 14 residues. Germline CDR1 SGHTA, CDR2 FQGNSA. The CDR3 nucleotides are TGTGCCAGCAGCCAGGGGGGACAGGGGTCGTTTATCCACTTC. Residues: CASSQGGQGSFIHF.

This clonotype was counted between two and nine times. V gene TRBV7-2 combines with J gene TRBJ2-7; the match to TRBD2 covers 7 bases. The CDR3 covers 15 residues. Germline V gene data show CDR1 as SGHTA and CDR2 as FQGNSA. The V and J ends lost 6 bases and 2 bases, in that order; junction bases with no gene match: 10. The CDR3 loop is CASRSRTRTPYEQYF. The CDR3 DNA sequence: TGTGCCAGCAGATCCCGGACTAGGACCCCCTACGAGCAGTACTTC.

In its sample, this clonotype was seen many times. The chain couples TRBV20-1 to TRBJ2-7; TRBD1 agrees at 10 bases. CDR1 and CDR2 (germline): DFQATT, SNEGSKA (reference sequence). V dropped 5 bases and J dropped 2; count of bases not matched to a gene: 3. CDR3 size: 13 residues. This CDR3 is CSADGQGAYEQYF. The DNA of the CDR3 is TGCAGTGCTGACGGACAGGGGGCCTACGAGCAGTACTTC.

The chain employs TRBV20-1 and TRBJ1-2; 12 nucleotides agree with TRBD1. The CDR3 has 16 residues. The germline CDR1 and CDR2 sequences are DFQATT and SNEGSKA (reference sequence). The V segment lost 2 bases and the J segment 3 bases; nucleotides outside the gene matches: 7. CDR3 amino acids: CSARNTGTGGDYGYTF. As DNA, the CDR3 is TGCAGTGCTAGAAACACCGGGACAGGGGGCGACTATGGCTACACCTTC.

This clonotype was detected only a few times. This chain connects TRBV21-1 to TRBJ2-1; the D call TRBD2 from the table was never checked on the DNA. TRBV21-1 counts as a pseudogene. This CDR3 region has 18 residues. The DNA of the CDR3 is TGTGCCAGCACCCGACTAGCGGGAGGTCCTAGCTCCTACAATGAGCAGTTCTTC. This encodes CASTRLAGGPSSYNEQFF.

V usage is TRBV29-1 and J usage is TRBJ2-1, with 7 nucleotides matching TRBD2. Trimming removed 1 base from V and 3 bases from J; junction bases left unmatched: 6. Germline CDR1 is SQVTM and CDR2 is ANQGSEA. This CDR3 contains 15 residues. The CDR3 is CSVEGGREFYNEQFF. CDR3 DNA sequence: TGCAGCGTTGAAGGAGGGCGGGAGTTCTACAATGAGCAGTTCTTC.

This clonotype was observed at least ten times. V and J are TRBV12-3 or TRBV12-4 and TRBJ1-1, with D hard to call. The CDR3 is made up of 13 amino acids. V was clipped by 3 bases and J by 4 bases, with 9 bases between them. The CDR3 region is CASSFGRVTEAFF. The DNA of the CDR3 is TGTGCCAGCAGTTTTGGTAGGGTCACTGAAGCTTTCTTT.

The V gene is TRBV7-6, the J gene TRBJ2-3, with 12 bases lining up with TRBD2. This CDR3 comprises 16 residues. From germline, CDR1 is SGHVS and CDR2 FNYEAQ. J was trimmed by 4 bases and V by 5 bases; bases with no gene match: 7. CDR3 DNA: TGTGCCAGCAGCCGCACGCTAGCGGGAGGGCCAGATACGCAGTATTTT. Protein: CASSRTLAGGPDTQYF. Full variable domain (outside the CDR3, taken from reference TRBV7-6 and TRBJ2-3): GAGVSQSPRYKVTKRGQDVALRCDPISGHVSLYWYRQALGQGPEFLTYFNYEAQQDKSGLPNDRFSAERPEGSISTLTIQRTEQRDSAMYRCASSRTLAGGPDTQYFGPGTRLTVL.

CDR3: CASSLDAFSTDTQYF. CDR3 coding DNA: TGTGCCAGCAGCTTAGATGCCTTCTCCACAGATACGCAGTATTTT. The gene calls are TRBV7-2 and TRBJ2-3; D gene ambiguous. Germline V lookup: CDR1 SGHTA, CDR2 FQGNSA. Trimming cost V 1 base and J 2 bases, with 10 bases left between them. CDR3 length equals 15 residues. The full variable domain, completed using reference TRBV7-2 and TRBJ2-3, is GAGVSQSPSNKVTEKGKDVELRCDPISGHTALYWYRQSLGQGLEFLIYFQGNSAPDKSGLPSDRFSAERTGGSVSTLTIQRTQQEDSAVYLCASSLDAFSTDTQYFGPGTRLTVL.

V gene TRBV18 combines with J gene TRBJ2-2; weak D call: TRBD2 (6 bases). V gave up 8 bases and J gave up 4 bases, with 8 bases separating them. From germline, CDR1 is KGHSH and CDR2 LQKENI. The CDR3 is 12 residues long. The CDR3 is CASREITGELFF. The CDR3 nucleotides are TGTGCCAGCCGGGAGATCACCGGGGAGCTGTTTTTT. Full variable domain (missing parts from reference TRBV18 and TRBJ2-2): NAGVMQNPRHLVRRRGQEARLRCSPMKGHSHVYWYRQLPEEGLKFMVYLQKENIIDESGMPKERFSAEFPKEGPSILRIQQVVRGDSAAYFCASREITGELFFGEGSRLTVL.

The sample holds one count of this clonotype. The gene calls are TRBV7-2 and TRBJ1-2; 10 bases line up with TRBD1. Trimming at V came to 7 bases and at J to 7 bases, leaving 9 bases not matched to a gene. Germline V gene lookup returns CDR1 SGHTA and CDR2 FQGNSA. The CDR3 covers 14 residues. CDR3 loop: CASTRSGTGVGYTF. The CDR3 DNA sequence: TGTGCCAGCACCCGGTCCGGGACAGGGGTTGGCTACACCTTC. Using reference TRBV7-2 and TRBJ1-2 for the parts outside the CDR3, the full variable domain is GAGVSQSPSNKVTEKGKDVELRCDPISGHTALYWYRQSLGQGLEFLIYFQGNSAPDKSGLPSDRFSAERTGGSVSTLTIQRTQQEDSAVYLCASTRSGTGVGYTFGSGTRLTVV.

With regard to this clonotype: A read error is possible here, since a much larger clone lies one base away. The chain recombines TRBV12-3 or TRBV12-4 with TRBJ2-1; D may be TRBD1 or TRBD2 (5 bases each). This CDR3 comprises 16 residues. The chain's CDR3 is CVSSLFGGVTSNEQFF. The CDR3 coding sequence is TGTGTCAGCAGTTTATTTGGGGGAGTAACCTCCAATGAGCAGTTCTTC.

The chain joins TRBV9 to TRBJ2-1; 9 bases agree with TRBD2. Trimming removed 1 base from V and 2 bases from J; junction bases left unmatched: 4. CDR3 length: 16 amino acids. Germline CDR1 and CDR2: SGDLS and YYNGEE. CDR3 sequence reads: CASSVSPSGAYNEQFF. Written as DNA, the CDR3 is TGTGCCAGCAGCGTATCGCCTAGCGGGGCCTACAATGAGCAGTTCTTC.

The chain uses TRBV9 and TRBJ2-1; 11 bases line up with TRBD2. Germline V gene lookup returns CDR1 SGDLS and CDR2 YYNGEE. Trimming cost V 0 bases and J 5 bases; bases outside gene matches: 10. The CDR3 contains 18 residues. The CDR3 nucleotides are TGTGCCAGCAGCGTAGTTGGACTAGCGGGTCTACCGAACAATGAGCAGTTCTTC. It translates to CASSVVGLAGLPNNEQFF.

In its sample, this clonotype was seen many times. This rearrangement joins TRBV6-2 or TRBV6-3 to TRBJ2-7, with D unresolved. The CDR3 contains 13 residues. Germline CDR1 reads MNHEY; CDR2 reads SVGEGT. The V gene lost 7 bases and the J gene lost 3 bases, with 13 bases spanning the gap. The CDR3 DNA is TGTGCCAGCACGACGACACCGTACTACGAGCAGTACTTC. Protein product: CASTTTPYYEQYF.

This clonotype turned up a few times. The J gene is TRBJ1-1, the V gene TRBV7-8, with D possibly TRBD1 on 6 matching bases. CDR3 length: 17 residues. Germline V lookup: CDR1 SGHVS, CDR2 FQNEAQ. The V gene lost 0 bases and the J gene lost 0 bases, with 14 bases spanning the gap. CDR3 coding DNA: TGTGCCAGCAGCTTAGCCTGGTTCGGGGACATGAACACTGAAGCTTTCTTT. Protein sequence: CASSLAWFGDMNTEAFF.

Only a few counts were recorded for this clonotype. The rearrangement joins TRBV29-1 to TRBJ2-5; 9 nucleotides line up with TRBD2. Germline V gene data show CDR1 as SQVTM and CDR2 as ANQGSEA. The CDR3 is 14 residues long. The junction had 6 bases not matched to a gene; V was cut back by 4 bases and J by 3 bases. As DNA, the CDR3 is TGCAGCGTTGGCCTAGCTAGCGGGAAAGAGACCCAGTACTTC. Protein sequence: CSVGLASGKETQYF.

This chain connects TRBV7-6 to TRBJ2-5; D possibly corresponds to TRBD1 (6 bases). Germline V CDR1 and CDR2: SGHVS, FNYEAQ. V lost 1 base and J lost 5, with 17 bases in between. The CDR3 consists of 16 residues. The CDR3 bases are TGTGCCAGCAGCTTAGAAGGCAGGGGCTCGAGGGAGACCCAGTACTTC. Its protein product is CASSLEGRGSRETQYF.

The chain links TRBV7-2 to TRBJ2-7, with D possibly matching TRBD1 (6 bases). From germline, CDR1 is SGHTA and CDR2 FQGNSA. The CDR3 loop spans 13 amino acids. V lost 0 bases and J lost 6, with 9 bases in between. The DNA for the CDR3 is TGTGCCAGCAGCTTAGCGGGGGCCGGCGAGCAGTACTTC. Amino acid sequence: CASSLAGAGEQYF. Looking up the rest from reference TRBV7-2 and TRBJ2-7 gives the full variable domain: GAGVSQSPSNKVTEKGKDVELRCDPISGHTALYWYRQSLGQGLEFLIYFQGNSAPDKSGLPSDRFSAERTGGSVSTLTIQRTQQEDSAVYLCASSLAGAGEQYFGPGTRLTVT.

The CDR3 here is CASSRGQENTEAFF. The DNA of the CDR3 is TGTGCCAGTAGTAGGGGACAGGAGAACACTGAAGCTTTCTTT. This chain connects TRBV19 to TRBJ1-1; 8 nucleotides align to TRBD1. The CDR3 is 14 amino acids. CDR1 and CDR2 (germline): LNHDA, SQIVND (reference sequence). V dropped 4 bases and J dropped 1; count of bases not matched to a gene: 2.

J is TRBJ2-1 and V is TRBV7-3; D is uncertain. The CDR3 covers 14 residues. Trimming pared 5 bases from V and 2 bases from J, leaving 10 bases between. Germline lookup yields CDR1 SGHTA and CDR2 FQGTGA. The CDR3 spells CASSHMPAYNEQFF. The CDR3 region has the DNA TGTGCCAGCAGCCATATGCCGGCCTACAATGAGCAGTTCTTC.